These 32 T cell receptor beta chains came from one sample sequenced in a study of T cell responses to AZD1222 COVID-19 vaccine. The repertoire was sequenced with immunoSEQ multiplex PCR; TCRdb's copy has only in-frame clones and lacks some. The table lists about 180,000 clones, 70% to 90% of them singletons, with 7.5% to 9.5% in the top ten. The sample here was peripheral blood, taken on day 0 of AZD1222 vaccination. The source is an adult in good health.

The V gene is TRBV5-1, the J gene TRBJ1-2; possibly TRBD1 for D (6 bases). Germline loops: CDR1 SGHRS, CDR2 YFSETQ. The CDR3 extends over 13 amino acids. Trimming shortened V by 2 bases and J by 8 bases, and 13 bases separated the two germline ends. For the CDR3, the DNA is TGCGCCAGCAGCTTCGGAGGGGGTATCGGCTACACCTTC. This encodes CASSFGGGIGYTF.

The V call is TRBV9, the J call TRBJ2-7; D might be TRBD1 or TRBD2, each matching 5 bases. Germline lookup yields CDR1 SGDLS and CDR2 YYNGEE. V lost 2 bases and J 2 bases, leaving 11 bases between the germline ends. The CDR3 has 14 amino acids. The DNA of the CDR3 is TGTGCCAGCAGCGTTGAGGGGATCACCTACGAGCAGTACTTC. Translation: CASSVEGITYEQYF.

This clone turned up a few times. For the CDR3, the DNA is TGTGCCATCACCCCGACAACTTTTGGGGAGCAGTTCTTC. Its translation is CAITPTTFGEQFF. The gene calls are TRBV10-3 and TRBJ2-1; D is unclear. The CDR3 loop spans 13 amino acids. The V gene lost 7 bases and the J gene lost 10 bases, with 17 bases spanning the gap. Germline V gene lookup returns CDR1 ENHRY and CDR2 SYGVKD.

The chain employs TRBV29-1 and TRBJ2-7, with D unresolved. Germline V gene lookup returns CDR1 SQVTM and CDR2 ANQGSEA. The V and J ends lost 4 bases and 3 bases respectively, with 7 bases between them. The length of the CDR3 is 11 residues. CDR3 nucleotides: TGCAGCGTTGCAACCGACTACGAGCAGTACTTC. Its protein product is CSVATDYEQYF.

This chain connects TRBV28 to TRBJ2-7, with D possibly TRBD2 on 6 matching bases. The CDR3 totals 12 residues. Trimming removed 8 bases at V and 4 bases at J, with 12 bases between. In germline, CDR1 is MDHEN, CDR2 SYDVKM. This CDR3 is CASEGTSYEQYF. The DNA for the CDR3 is TGTGCCAGCGAAGGGACTTCTTACGAGCAGTACTTC.

The chain links TRBV10-2 to TRBJ1-1; 10 nucleotides align to TRBD1. The length of the CDR3 is 15 residues. The V segment lost 4 bases and the J segment 6 bases; nucleotides outside the gene matches: 8. Germline assignment: CDR1 WSHSY and CDR2 SAAADI. The CDR3 DNA reads as TGCGCCAGCAGTGCATACGGGGACAGGGGCGCTGAAGCTTTCTTT. This sequence encodes CASSAYGDRGAEAFF.

This chain links TRBV14 with TRBJ1-2, with a tentative D call TRBD1 (6 bases). This CDR3 spans 17 amino acids. The ends were cut back, 0 bases at V and 4 bases at J, with 18 bases in the middle. CDR1 and CDR2 from the germline V gene are SGHDN and FVKESK. The CDR3 is CASSQEDGGPGGYGYTF. CDR3 coding DNA: TGTGCCAGCAGCCAAGAGGACGGGGGGCCCGGGGGCTATGGCTACACCTTC.

The genes are TRBV2 and TRBJ1-1; D gene ambiguous. The CDR3 extends over 14 amino acids. V lost 2 bases, J lost 6 bases, and 13 bases lay in between. Germline CDR1 and CDR2: SNHLY and FYNNEI. The CDR3 is CASSESGSNPEAFF. As DNA, the CDR3 is TGTGCCAGCAGTGAAAGTGGGTCAAACCCTGAAGCTTTCTTT.

The chain couples TRBV7-8 to TRBJ2-2; the D is unclear. V was shortened by 8 bases and J by 4 bases, with 8 bases between the two germline ends. The CDR3 sequence is 12 residues long. Germline assignment: CDR1 SGHVS and CDR2 FQNEAQ. The CDR3, as DNA: TGTGCCAGCCTGGAATCCACCGGGGAGCTGTTTTTT. Translated: CASLESTGELFF.

This clone was seen only a few times. The rearrangement uses TRBV2 and TRBJ2-5; 8 nucleotides match TRBD1. CDR3 length equals 12 residues. Germline CDR1 reads SNHLY; CDR2 reads FYNNEI. V was pared by 6 bases and J by 5 bases, with 2 bases of the junction left unmatched. CDR3 amino acids: CASSRGRETQYF. CDR3 DNA: TGTGCCAGCAGCAGGGGGCGGGAGACCCAGTACTTC.

This chain connects TRBV4-2 to TRBJ2-1; 7 nucleotides match TRBD1. CDR1 LGHNA and CDR2 YNFKEQ come from the germline V gene. After removal of 6 bases from V and 2 bases from J, the junction contained 10 bases not matched to a gene. The CDR3 spans 16 residues. The CDR3 nucleotides are TGTGCCAGCAGTCCTACAGGGGATTTTCCCTACAATGAGCAGTTCTTC. It is translated as CASSPTGDFPYNEQFF.

V gene TRBV19 combines with J gene TRBJ1-4; D is ambiguous. Germline assignment: CDR1 LNHDA and CDR2 SQIVND (reference sequence). The V gene lost 5 bases and the J gene lost 8 bases, with 12 bases spanning the gap. The length of the CDR3 is 13 residues. The chain's CDR3 is CASSADFGEKLFF. CDR3 in DNA: TGTGCCAGTAGTGCGGACTTTGGGGAAAAACTGTTTTTT.

V usage is TRBV11-3 and J usage is TRBJ2-2; the D call may be TRBD1 or TRBD2 (5 bases each). Germline values: CDR1 SGHNT, CDR2 YENEEA. The CDR3 has 14 residues. The V gene lost 5 bases and the J gene lost 4 bases, with 11 bases spanning the gap. CDR3 region: CASSQSGGTGELFF. The CDR3 coding sequence is TGTGCCAGCAGCCAGAGTGGGGGCACCGGGGAGCTGTTTTTT.

The rearrangement uses TRBV4-1 and TRBJ2-2; no firm D call. This CDR3 contains 16 residues. Germline V lookup: CDR1 MGHRA, CDR2 YSYEKL. The ends were cut back, 3 bases at V and 4 bases at J, with 15 bases in the middle. The CDR3, as DNA: TGCGCCAGCAGCCATGACGGATTTACTGGCACCGGGGAGCTGTTTTTT. It encodes CASSHDGFTGTGELFF.

This chain connects TRBV3-1 (or the pseudogene TRBV3-2) to TRBJ1-1, with 7 bases matching TRBD1. CDR1 is LGHDT and CDR2 is YNNKEL in the germline V gene (reference sequence). J was trimmed by 8 bases and V by 2 bases; bases with no gene match: 8. This CDR3 has 14 residues. The CDR3 reads CASSQSYRGAEAFF. The CDR3 DNA follows: TGTGCCAGCAGCCAATCCTACAGGGGAGCGGAAGCTTTCTTT.

The chain is built from TRBV29-1 and TRBJ1-1, with D maybe TRBD1 (5 bases). The CDR3 has 13 amino acids. Deletions cut 3 bases from V and 5 bases from J, with 13 bases between. The germline V gene has CDR1 SQVTM and CDR2 ANQGSEA. The chain's CDR3 is CSVDGRVGTEAFF. Here the CDR3 DNA reads TGCAGCGTTGACGGCAGGGTCGGGACTGAAGCTTTCTTT.

This clone was observed once. The chain has TRBV12-3 or TRBV12-4 and TRBJ1-1; D not certain. The CDR3 is made up of 13 amino acids. Trimming took 2 bases from V and 6 from J, leaving 10 bases between them. The CDR3 region has the DNA TGTGCCAGCAGTTTACGGGAGCCGTCTGAAGCTTTCTTT. Its protein product is CASSLREPSEAFF.

This chain connects TRBV7-9 to TRBJ2-7; 10 bases are shared with TRBD2. Germline V lookup: CDR1 SEHNR, CDR2 FQNEAQ (reference sequence). This CDR3 has 15 amino acids. V gave up 4 bases and J gave up 2 bases; unmatched junction bases: 5. CDR3 sequence: CASSSSSGGPYEQYF. CDR3 DNA: TGTGCCAGCAGCTCGTCTAGCGGGGGACCCTACGAGCAGTACTTC.

This clone was seen a few times. J is TRBJ2-7 and V is TRBV15; TRBD2 might be the D (7 bases). With 9 bases removed from V and 2 bases from J, the gap between germline ends came to 11 bases. The CDR3 has 12 amino acids. Germline V gene data show CDR1 as LNHNV and CDR2 as YYDKDF (reference sequence). CDR3 in amino acids: CATGGAPYEQYF. The CDR3, as DNA: TGTGCCACGGGGGGGGCCCCCTACGAGCAGTACTTC.

CDR3 loop: CASSLGGNSYEQYF. The CDR3 DNA sequence: TGTGCCAGCAGCTTGGGTGGAAACTCCTACGAGCAGTACTTC. The chain carries TRBV5-6 and TRBJ2-7, with D unclear. Germline CDR1 reads SGHDT; CDR2 reads YYEEEE. The CDR3 runs 14 residues. V was cut by 0 bases and J by 0 bases, with 7 bases left in between.

The V call is TRBV5-1, the J call TRBJ2-3, with D possibly being TRBD2 (5 bases). Per germline, CDR1 SGHRS and CDR2 YFSETQ. V was shortened by 5 bases and J by 0 bases, with 7 bases between the two germline ends. CDR3 length: 13 amino acids. The CDR3 sequence is CASSSGSTDTQYF. CDR3 DNA: TGCGCCAGCAGTTCGGGGAGCACAGATACGCAGTATTTT.

The V gene is TRBV4-1, the J gene TRBJ1-2; 8 bases fit TRBD1. The V and J ends lost 1 base and 7 bases, in that order; junction bases with no gene match: 8. Per germline, CDR1 MGHRA and CDR2 YSYEKL. The CDR3 is 15 amino acids. The CDR3 nucleotides read TGCGCCAGCAGCCAAGCGGGACAGGCGCTCGGTGGCTACACCTTC. Translated, it gives CASSQAGQALGGYTF.

The chain combines TRBV6-5 with TRBJ1-5; the D is unclear. The CDR3 is made up of 16 amino acids. With 2 bases removed from V and 0 bases from J, the gap between germline ends came to 11 bases. In germline, CDR1 is MNHEY, CDR2 SVGAGI. Written as DNA, the CDR3 is TGTGCCAGCAGTTACGCTCAGGCCATTAGCAATCAGCCCCAGCATTTT. Amino acids: CASSYAQAISNQPQHF.

The V call is TRBV5-1, the J call TRBJ1-1, with D hard to call. Trimming took off 0 bases at V and 1 base at J, with 7 bases between the two ends. CDR3 length: 14 residues. Germline CDR1 reads SGHRS; CDR2 reads YFSETQ. CDR3 DNA: TGCGCCAGCAGCTTGGTGGCGAAGAACACTGAAGCTTTCTTT. Translation: CASSLVAKNTEAFF.

CDR3 loop: CASSDGTGGTEAFF. The CDR3 nucleotides are TGTGCCAGCAGTGACGGGACAGGAGGCACTGAAGCTTTCTTT. The chain is built from TRBV28 and TRBJ1-1; TRBD1 aligns across 8 bases. Germline CDR1 MDHEN, CDR2 SYDVKM. The ends lost 5 bases at V and 4 bases at J; junction bases unmatched: 6. This CDR3 contains 14 residues.

This chain joins TRBV27 and TRBJ2-2; 7 positions agree with TRBD1. Germline V CDR1 and CDR2: MNHEY, SMNVEV (reference sequence). The CDR3 spans 15 residues. The trim removed 0 bases at V and 5 bases at J, leaving 3 bases unmatched. The CDR3 loop reads CASSLSGTVTGELFF. The CDR3 bases are TGTGCCAGCAGTTTATCGGGGACAGTTACCGGGGAGCTGTTTTTT.

This chain connects TRBV6-1 to TRBJ1-6, with 7 bases matching TRBD1. The CDR3 consists of 17 residues. V trimming: 3 bases; J trimming: 7 bases; junction bases outside the gene matches: 12. The germline gives CDR1 MNHNS, CDR2 SASEGT. DNA for the CDR3: TGTGCCAGCAGTGACTTGGATAAGACAGGGCGAAATTCACCCCTCCACTTT. Amino acids: CASSDLDKTGRNSPLHF.

This chain uses TRBV19 with TRBJ1-4; D gene unclear. The germline V and J ends were trimmed by 8 bases and 5 bases, with 15 bases remaining between them. Germline V gene lookup returns CDR1 LNHDA and CDR2 SQIVND (reference sequence). This CDR3 spans 14 amino acids. The CDR3 protein is CASGRANTNEKLFF. CDR3 sequence (DNA): TGTGCCAGTGGAAGAGCAAACACAAATGAAAAACTGTTTTTT.

The gene calls are TRBV25-1 and TRBJ1-1, with 9 bases fitting TRBD1. This CDR3 is built from 14 residues. Germline trimming cut 6 bases from V and 3 bases from J; bases unmatched to any gene: 5. The germline V gene encodes CDR1 MGHDK and CDR2 SYGVNS. The CDR3 nucleotides are TGTGCCAGCAGCCCGGGACAGGGCCACACTGAAGCTTTCTTT. The encoded protein is CASSPGQGHTEAFF.

This chain uses TRBV30 with TRBJ2-5, with D perhaps matching TRBD1 or TRBD2 (5 bases each). V lost 2 bases to trimming and J lost 7 bases, with 17 bases between them. The CDR3 totals 14 residues. CDR1 and CDR2 (germline): GTSNPN, SVGIG (reference sequence). The CDR3 bases are TGTGCCTGGAGTACCGGGACCGTAAAGCCGACCCAGTACTTC. It specifies CAWSTGTVKPTQYF. The full variable domain, with the rest looked up from reference TRBV30 and TRBJ2-5, is SQTIHQWPATLVQPVGSPLSLECTVEGTSNPNLYWYRQAAGRGLQLLFYSVGIGQISSEVPQNLSASRPQDRQFILSSKKLLLSDSGFYLCAWSTGTVKPTQYFGPGTRLLVL.

The rearrangement links TRBV10-3 to TRBJ1-5, with 7 bases that match TRBD1. The V gene's germline CDR1 is ENHRY and CDR2 SYGVKD. V was clipped by 3 bases and J by 5 bases; unmatched bases: 4. The CDR3 runs to 14 residues. CDR3 sequence (DNA): TGTGCCATCAGTGAAAGGGGGCAGGATCAGCCCCAGCATTTT. Translated: CAISERGQDQPQHF.

The chain joins TRBV7-3 to TRBJ2-6; no clear D gene. Germline lookup yields CDR1 SGHTA and CDR2 FQGTGA. With 5 bases removed from V and 1 base from J, the gap between germline ends came to 12 bases. This CDR3 spans 16 amino acids. DNA for the CDR3: TGTGCCAGCAGCCCGTCCCCTGGATCTGGGGCCAACGTCCTGACTTTC. Amino acids: CASSPSPGSGANVLTF.